A selection of T cell receptor beta chains follows, all from one sample in a study of CD8 T cells in ankylosing spondylitis. MiXCR, applied by TCRdb to the 5' RACE reads, yields one record per CDR3 protein. Of under 950,000 distinct CDR3 sequences listed, around 17% are singletons. The material sequenced was blood, either unsorted or a sorted T cell fraction (not recorded which). These receptors were obtained from a male donor with ankylosing spondylitis. CDR3s include the opening cysteine and the closing phenylalanine or tryptophan. A D gene is named only where the DNA matches it firmly. Clone size appears in some rows only: once, few, many, or a class for an expanded clone.

len	j_gene	d_gene	v_gene	abundance	CDR3aa	CDR3nt
16	TRBJ2-6	NA	TRBV5-1	few	CASSLDSVDGANVLTF	TGCGCCAGCAGCTTGGACAGCGTAGATGGGGCCAACGTCCTGACTTTC
11	TRBJ1-2	TRBD1	TRBV12-3/TRBV12-4	NA	CASTLQGRYTF	TGTGCCAGCACTCTACAGGGGCGCTACACCTTC
15	TRBJ2-1	TRBD2	TRBV10-3	NA	CAIRREAGEHNEQFF	TGTGCCATCAGACGAGAAGCGGGAGAGCACAATGAGCAGTTCTTC
15	TRBJ1-1	NA	TRBV20-1	NA	CSAPSATTGNTEAFF	TGCAGTGCTCCTTCCGCAACAACAGGGAACACTGAAGCTTTCTTT
18	TRBJ2-3	TRBD2	TRBV12-3/TRBV12-4	few	CASSLGVRLAGLTDTQYF	TGTGCCAGCAGTTTGGGGGTGAGGCTAGCGGGTCTCACAGATACGCAGTATTTT
13	TRBJ1-2	NA	TRBV7-3	few	CASSEGTGYGYTF	TGTGCCAGCAGCGAGGGCACAGGTTATGGCTACACCTTC
17	TRBJ2-5	NA	TRBV5-1	few	CASSLTGQRGSLETQYF	TGCGCCAGCAGCTTAACCGGACAGCGGGGATCTCTCGAGACCCAGTACTTC
12	TRBJ2-3	NA	TRBV6-5	few	CASRDWTDTQYF	TGTGCCAGTCGGGACTGGACAGATACGCAGTATTTT
14	TRBJ1-1	NA	TRBV27	NA	CASTASGGSFEAFF	TGTGCCAGCACCGCCTCCGGCGGGTCATTTGAAGCTTTCTTT
14	TRBJ2-1	NA	TRBV15	NA	CATSRPRGYNEQFF	TGTGCCACCAGCAGGCCTCGAGGTTACAATGAGCAGTTCTTC
14	TRBJ1-2	TRBD1	TRBV20-1	NA	CSARDTDRGNGYTF	TGCAGTGCTAGAGATACGGACAGGGGGAATGGCTACACCTTC
14	TRBJ2-3	NA	TRBV7-9	few	CASYSEDRQDTQYF	TGTGCCAGCTACTCCGAGGACCGGCAAGATACGCAGTATTTT
15	TRBJ2-5	NA	TRBV12-3/TRBV12-4	few	CASSSFQGRKETQYF	TGTGCCAGCAGTTCATTTCAGGGAAGGAAGGAGACCCAGTACTTC
13	TRBJ2-5	TRBD2	TRBV6-1	NA	CASSERTSGSKYF	TGTGCCAGCAGTGAACGGACTAGCGGGTCGAAGTACTTC
15	TRBJ2-3	TRBD1	TRBV20-1	few	CSAWKGTGGIDTQYF	TGCAGTGCCTGGAAGGGGACAGGGGGGATAGATACGCAGTATTTT
15	TRBJ2-1	TRBD2	TRBV10-3	many	CAISDAGTSGIEQFF	TGTGCCATCAGTGATGCCGGGACTAGCGGGATTGAGCAGTTCTTC
15	TRBJ1-6	TRBD1	TRBV27	few	CASSPGTGGVSPLHF	TGTGCCAGCAGTCCAGGGACAGGGGGCGTTTCACCCCTCCACTTT
16	TRBJ1-1	TRBD1	TRBV12-3/TRBV12-4	NA	CASRDRDRERATEAFF	TGTGCCAGCAGGGACCGGGACAGGGAGAGGGCAACTGAAGCTTTCTTT
14	TRBJ1-5	NA	TRBV7-2	few	CASSQTGDNQPQHF	TGTGCCAGCAGCCAGACGGGGGACAATCAGCCCCAGCATTTT
17	TRBJ2-2	TRBD2	TRBV14	NA	CASSLRPGLAFTGELFF	TGTGCCAGCAGCCTCCGACCGGGACTAGCCTTCACCGGGGAGCTGTTTTTT
14	TRBJ1-3	NA	TRBV12-3/TRBV12-4	many	CASSPTGSGNTIYF	TGTGCCAGCAGCCCTACAGGGTCTGGAAACACCATATATTTT
16	TRBJ2-1	NA	TRBV20-1	NA	CSARGASGALRDEQFF	TGCAGTGCCCGGGGGGCTAGCGGAGCCCTGAGGGATGAGCAGTTCTTC
16	TRBJ1-2	NA	TRBV4-2	few	CASTLGGETLRYGYTF	TGTGCCAGCACCCTGGGAGGGGAAACTCTCCGCTATGGCTACACCTTC
17	TRBJ1-2	NA	TRBV7-8	few	CASSLPGTPNGLNGYTF	TGTGCCAGCAGCCTTCCCGGGACACCGAACGGATTAAATGGCTACACCTTC
15	TRBJ2-7	NA	TRBV5-1	NA	CASSLEGTDSYEQYF	TGCGCCAGCAGCTTGGAGGGGACGGACTCCTACGAGCAGTACTTC
15	TRBJ1-1	NA	TRBV15	few	CATSRGGSAGIEAFF	TGTGCCACCAGCAGGGGGGGGTCAGCAGGAATTGAAGCTTTCTTT
14	TRBJ1-1	NA	TRBV5-6	NA	CASSLASANTEAFF	TGTGCCAGCAGCTTGGCCTCAGCGAACACTGAAGCTTTCTTT